This T cell receptor beta chain was captured in a study of T cells in Graves' hyperthyroidism and ophthalmopathy. Study-wide context: Prior to any treatment, at the point of initial diagnosis, peripheral blood was collected. General study points: The model's output predicted ophthalmopathy at a median of roughly seven months prior to onset. A 13 V-J signature model discriminated ophthalmopathy versus stable hyperthyroidism.

This clonotype showed up just a few times. What it recognizes is unknown. The CDR3 spans 16 residues. The V segment lost 5 bases and the J segment 8 bases; nucleotides outside the gene matches: 12. Germline V gene lookup returns CDR1 MNHEY and CDR2 SMNVEV (reference sequence). Using RNA transcripts as the source, TCR beta CDR3 regions were amplified. The study used the HTBI primer set for a first-round RT-PCR of the TCR CDR3. Using its own MiXCR run on the multiplex PCR reads, TCRdb lists one record per CDR3 protein. This table has about 400,000 distinct CDR3 sequences, roughly an eighth appearing once. Uncontrolled infections, other autoimmune diseases, pregnancy or lactation led to exclusion of patients.

Sample: blood. The J gene is TRBJ2-1, the V gene TRBV27, with 10 bases lining up with TRBD2. The source is a young woman with Graves' hyperthyroidism. The CDR3 here is CASSARLAGPVDEQFF. CDR3 nucleotide sequence: TGTGCCAGCAGTGCGCGACTAGCGGGCCCGGTGGATGAGCAGTTCTTC.